Sequencing of this T cell receptor (beta chain) was carried out in a study of cytomegalovirus exposure and HLA in healthy donors. With regard to this clone: What it binds is not known.

Findings and limits, study-wide: The authors enumerated under 200 TCR beta chains as linked to cytomegalovirus. TCR beta sequences reportedly predicted most subjects' HLA-A and HLA-B alleles accurately. It is likely that the observed cluster of highly shared sequence variants was a sequencing artifact. TCR beta V segments were, for the most part, productive about 87% or about 30% of the time in an earlier analysis.

The PCR had 60 Vbeta and 13 Jbeta primers. Assay used: immunoSEQ multiplex PCR; TCRdb lists only in-frame clones, some missing. This sample has over 150,000 clones, with 71% found just once. CDR1 is MNHNY and CDR2 is SVGAGI in the germline V gene (reference sequence). The CDR3 contains 15 residues. V was cut by 8 bases and J by 4 bases, with 21 bases left in between. This sequence originates from a woman aged 25 to 39 in good health and CMV-seronegative. This rearrangement joins TRBV6-6 to TRBJ2-7, with a tentative D call TRBD1 (5 bases). Sequenced input: PBMCs. For the CDR3, the DNA is TGTGCCAGCGGCCTTGGACCCCCACAGGAATACGAGCAGTACTTC. Protein product: CASGLGPPQEYEQYF.